A selection of T cell receptor beta chains follows, all from one sample in a study of blood T cell repertoires in COVID-19. Sequencing was performed with immunoSEQ multiplex PCR; in TCRdb, only in-frame clones are kept and a portion is missing. The sample contains fewer than 250,000 clones, around 87% of which appear only once. Sequenced material: peripheral blood. The origin of the receptors is a man in his sixties with acute or convalescent COVID-19. Both conserved end residues are part of each CDR3. The order of the fields is CDR3 DNA, CDR3 protein, V gene, D gene, J gene, clone size. A D gene is named only where the DNA matches it firmly. Some rows mark clone size as missing; the rest say once, few, many or name a class of expanded clone.

CDR3 DNA: TGTGCCAGCAGCTTAGTGGGACAGGGAAACAATGAGCAGTTCTTC
CDR3 protein: CASSLVGQGNNEQFF
V gene: TRBV7-7
D gene: TRBD1
J gene: TRBJ2-1
clone size: .

CDR3 DNA: TGTGCCAGCAGCACAGACAGGGGGCAATATTCACCCCTCCACTTT
CDR3 protein: CASSTDRGQYSPLHF
V gene: TRBV5-6
D gene: TRBD1
J gene: TRBJ1-6
clone size: .

CDR3 DNA: TGTGCCAGCAGTGACGACCCAGGGGCAAATTCACCCCTCCACTTT
CDR3 protein: CASSDDPGANSPLHF
V gene: TRBV6-4
D gene: .
J gene: TRBJ1-6
clone size: few

CDR3 DNA: TGTGCCAGCAGCTTAATGGGCGGGAGCGGACATAGCACAGATACGCAGTATTTT
CDR3 protein: CASSLMGGSGHSTDTQYF
V gene: TRBV7-3
D gene: TRBD2
J gene: TRBJ2-3
clone size: .

CDR3 DNA: TGTGCCAGCAGCCAAGATACTCAGGGGGTGAGGCAGCCCCAGCATTTT
CDR3 protein: CASSQDTQGVRQPQHF
V gene: TRBV4-2
D gene: TRBD1
J gene: TRBJ1-5
clone size: once

CDR3 DNA: TGTGCCAGCAGCTTAAATTTCGCCTACGAGCAGTACTTC
CDR3 protein: CASSLNFAYEQYF
V gene: TRBV7-3
D gene: .
J gene: TRBJ2-7
clone size: .

CDR3 DNA: TGTGCCAGCAGTCCCGGGACAGACTACCTGAACACCGGGGAGCTGTTTTTT
CDR3 protein: CASSPGTDYLNTGELFF
V gene: TRBV6-6
D gene: TRBD1
J gene: TRBJ2-2
clone size: .

CDR3 DNA: TGTGCCAGCAGTGCACCGCGGGGGTCGTCGTTTAATGAGCAGTTCTTC
CDR3 protein: CASSAPRGSSFNEQFF
V gene: TRBV6-1
D gene: TRBD2
J gene: TRBJ2-1
clone size: .

CDR3 DNA: TGTGCCACCAGCAGAGACGGGTTGGCGGGGGATAATACGAACACTGAAGCTTTCTTT
CDR3 protein: CATSRDGLAGDNTNTEAFF
V gene: TRBV15
D gene: .
J gene: TRBJ1-1
clone size: .

CDR3 DNA: TGTGCCAGCAGCCCTAGTGCGGCGGGACAGGGTCTAAAGACCCAGTACTTC
CDR3 protein: CASSPSAAGQGLKTQYF
V gene: TRBV7-9
D gene: TRBD1
J gene: TRBJ2-5
clone size: once

CDR3 DNA: TGTGCCAGCAGTGAGAGCAGGGTGCACGAGCAGTACTTC
CDR3 protein: CASSESRVHEQYF
V gene: TRBV6-4
D gene: .
J gene: TRBJ2-7
clone size: .

CDR3 DNA: TGTGCCATCAGTGACCCGAGGACAGGACACTACAATGAGCAGTTCTTC
CDR3 protein: CAISDPRTGHYNEQFF
V gene: TRBV10-3
D gene: TRBD1
J gene: TRBJ2-1
clone size: .

CDR3 DNA: TGTGCCAGCAGTTACACCTCCGGGACAGGTTTCAATCAGCCCCAGCATTTT
CDR3 protein: CASSYTSGTGFNQPQHF
V gene: TRBV6-2/TRBV6-3
D gene: TRBD1
J gene: TRBJ1-5
clone size: .

CDR3 DNA: TGTGCCAGCAGCTTTGACGGGGTGGACACTGAAGCTTTCTTT
CDR3 protein: CASSFDGVDTEAFF
V gene: TRBV7-3
D gene: .
J gene: TRBJ1-1
clone size: few

CDR3 DNA: TGTGCCAGCAGCTTAGGGGGCTCCGGGACAGGGAACGAGCAGTACTTC
CDR3 protein: CASSLGGSGTGNEQYF
V gene: TRBV7-3
D gene: TRBD1
J gene: TRBJ2-7
clone size: .

CDR3 DNA: TGTGCCAGCAGCCCTCCAGGGGCTCCCCACGAGCAGTACTTC
CDR3 protein: CASSPPGAPHEQYF
V gene: TRBV7-3
D gene: .
J gene: TRBJ2-7
clone size: .

CDR3 DNA: TGTGCCAGCAGTAGGGGGCTCGACACTGAAGCTTTCTTT
CDR3 protein: CASSRGLDTEAFF
V gene: TRBV6-5
D gene: TRBD1
J gene: TRBJ1-1
clone size: .

CDR3 DNA: TGCGCCAGCAGCCAAGATCCCTCGGGACAGGGGGCAAGGGATACGCAGTATTTT
CDR3 protein: CASSQDPSGQGARDTQYF
V gene: TRBV4-3
D gene: TRBD1
J gene: TRBJ2-3
clone size: .

CDR3 DNA: TGTGCCAGCAGTTTACCACAGGGGGCGGGGACTGAAGCTTTCTTT
CDR3 protein: CASSLPQGAGTEAFF
V gene: TRBV28
D gene: TRBD1
J gene: TRBJ1-1
clone size: once

CDR3 DNA: TGTGCCAGCAGTCAAACTACCATTAACACTGAAGCTTTCTTT
CDR3 protein: CASSQTTINTEAFF
V gene: TRBV7-6
D gene: .
J gene: TRBJ1-1
clone size: .

CDR3 DNA: TGTGCCAGCAGCCAAGCCAAGGACAGGGGGCTACCTAATGAAAAACTGTTTTTT
CDR3 protein: CASSQAKDRGLPNEKLFF
V gene: TRBV3-1/TRBV3-2
D gene: TRBD1
J gene: TRBJ1-4
clone size: .

CDR3 DNA: TGTGCCAGCAGGGACCGGGACAGGGGAGGCTACACCTTC
CDR3 protein: CASRDRDRGGYTF
V gene: TRBV6-5
D gene: TRBD1
J gene: TRBJ1-2
clone size: .

CDR3 DNA: TGTGCCAGCAGCCCTTTAGGGGGTACCCGGGATGAGCAGTTCTTC
CDR3 protein: CASSPLGGTRDEQFF
V gene: TRBV7-2
D gene: .
J gene: TRBJ2-1
clone size: .

CDR3 DNA: TGTGCCAGCAGCTTGGTGTCAGGGCAGTTCTTC
CDR3 protein: CASSLVSGQFF
V gene: TRBV5-6
D gene: .
J gene: TRBJ2-1
clone size: .

CDR3 DNA: TGTGCCAGCAGCTCTCTAGCGGGTCCCAACACCGGGGAGCTGTTTTTT
CDR3 protein: CASSSLAGPNTGELFF
V gene: TRBV5-6
D gene: TRBD2
J gene: TRBJ2-2
clone size: .

CDR3 DNA: TGTGCCAGTAGTATAGGGAATCGGCGGGGATCATCTGGGGCCAACGTCCTGACTTTC
CDR3 protein: CASSIGNRRGSSGANVLTF
V gene: TRBV19
D gene: .
J gene: TRBJ2-6
clone size: .